This T cell receptor (beta chain) was profiled in a study of control samples from healthy donors and cancer patients. The trim removed 5 bases at V and 0 bases at J, leaving 13 bases unmatched. The CDR3 length is 18 residues. Germline CDR1 and CDR2: MNHNY and SVGAGI (reference sequence). Clones were sequenced by immunoSEQ multiplex PCR, and TCRdb holds only the in-frame ones, with some missing. The sample records approximately 170,000 clones, approximately 90% being singletons. The receptor's source is a woman aged 30 to 39 in good health. The sequencing input was blood. The rearrangement links TRBV6-6 to TRBJ2-7; 10 positions agree with TRBD2. The CDR3: CASSPGLAPRHPSYEQYF. The CDR3 nucleotides read TGTGCCAGCAGTCCGGGACTAGCGCCAAGACACCCCTCCTACGAGCAGTACTTC.